The entry below describes one TCR beta chain. Its antigen remains unknown. Per germline, CDR1 SGDLS and CDR2 YYNGEE. Deletions cut 0 bases from V and 8 bases from J, with 14 bases between. This CDR3 spans 14 amino acids. Per sample, at least 5 micrograms of total RNA were extracted. The sample belongs to a study of blood T cells in healthy people across ages. General study results and limits: Estimates drawn from one million T cells were deemed to understate diversity. As naive T cell percentage varied, TCR beta diversity correlated strongly with it.

A sample-barcoded 5' primer and a J-beta primer mix were used in a second PCR of roughly 6 to 11 cycles. TCRdb reprocessed the 5' RACE reads with MiXCR, giving one entry per CDR3 protein. The sample consists of over a million distinct CDR3 sequences, roughly 59% of them appearing once. V usage is TRBV9 and J usage is TRBJ1-1, with D possibly TRBD1 on 5 matching bases. Sequencing used blood. This receptor was taken from a man aged 18 to 29 in good health. The CDR3 DNA reads as TGTGCCAGCAGCGTAGCCCCGGGGCCGAAAGAAGCTTTCTTT. Translated, it gives CASSVAPGPKEAFF. The complete variable domain, with remaining parts taken from reference TRBV9 and TRBJ1-1, reads DSGVTQTPKHLITATGQRVTLRCSPRSGDLSVYWYQQSLDQGLQFLIQYYNGEERAKGNILERFSAQQFPDLHSELNLSSLELGDSALYFCASSVAPGPKEAFFGQGTRLTVV.